This T cell receptor beta chain stems from a study of T cells expressing NK-cell markers. Looking at the study overall: Seropositivity for HCMV was found in most of the eight sequenced donors, with one seronegative. The study's findings and limits: Leadership of the CD3+CD56-NKG2C+ fraction also belonged to these clonotypes in several donors. Dominant NKG2C+ clonotypes accounted for about 1.0-8% of CD8+ T cells in a handful of donors.

Concerning this clonotype itself: Its cognate antigen is unknown.

TCR beta cDNA was made by 5'RACE template switching with UMIs. TCRdb re-analyzed the 5' RACE reads; it lists each CDR3 protein once, without DNA. In total, the table holds over 200,000 distinct CDR3 sequences. Germline lookup yields CDR1 SGHTA and CDR2 FQGNSA. This CDR3 is built from 13 residues. The material sequenced was blood T cells: a sorted CD56 or NKG2C T cell subset, CD4+ or CD8+ T cells, or bulk PBMC T cells (not recorded which). This receptor was taken from a man aged 18 to 29 in good health. This sequence joins TRBV7-2 and TRBJ2-1. CDR3 loop: CASSLNDGSKQFF.